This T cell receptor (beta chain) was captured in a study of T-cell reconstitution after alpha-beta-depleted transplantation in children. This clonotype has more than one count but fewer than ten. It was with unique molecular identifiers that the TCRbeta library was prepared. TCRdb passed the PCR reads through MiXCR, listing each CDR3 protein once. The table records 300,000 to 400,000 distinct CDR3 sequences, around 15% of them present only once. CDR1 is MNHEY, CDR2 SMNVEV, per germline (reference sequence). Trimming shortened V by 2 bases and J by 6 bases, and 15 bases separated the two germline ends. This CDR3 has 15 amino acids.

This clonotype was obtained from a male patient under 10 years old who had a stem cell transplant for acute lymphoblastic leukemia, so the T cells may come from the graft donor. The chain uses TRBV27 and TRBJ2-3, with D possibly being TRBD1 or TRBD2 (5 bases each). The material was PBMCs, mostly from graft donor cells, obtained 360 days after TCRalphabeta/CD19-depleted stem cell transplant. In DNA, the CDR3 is TGTGCCAGCAGTTTACATCCGGGGCTCGGGGATACGCAGTATTTT. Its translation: CASSLHPGLGDTQYF.